This T cell receptor beta chain was sequenced during a study of T cells in tuberculosis. About this clone itself: Antigen: not known.

Study outcomes and limitations: Using the GMM-specific repertoire gave around 87% accuracy versus around 70% with motifs.

The ends lost 3 bases at V and 2 bases at J; junction bases unmatched: 18. The germline gives CDR1 GTSNPN, CDR2 SVGIG (reference sequence). The CDR3 covers 19 residues. Generated by immunoSEQ multiplex PCR, the TCRdb table keeps only in-frame clones and is missing some. The sample records some 41,000 clones, around 94% being singletons. This sequence joins TRBV30 and TRBJ2-3; 9 nucleotides line up with TRBD2. The origin of this receptor is a donor between 10 and 35 years old with latent tuberculosis or without tuberculosis infection. Some clones in this sample may be carry-over from other donors' samples. Sequencing was performed on PBMCs. The DNA of the CDR3 is TGTGCCTGGAGGAGGAGTCGGGGGGCGGGAGGGCGAAACACAGATACGCAGTATTTT. It codes for CAWRRSRGAGGRNTDTQYF.